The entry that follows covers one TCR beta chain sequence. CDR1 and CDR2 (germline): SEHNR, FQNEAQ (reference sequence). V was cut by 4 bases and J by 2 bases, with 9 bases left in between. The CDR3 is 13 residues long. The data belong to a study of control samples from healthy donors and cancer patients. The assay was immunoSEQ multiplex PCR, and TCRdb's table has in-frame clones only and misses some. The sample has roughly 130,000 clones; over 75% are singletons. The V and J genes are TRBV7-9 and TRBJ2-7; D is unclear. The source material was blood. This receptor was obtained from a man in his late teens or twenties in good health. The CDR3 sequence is CASSSEAAYEQYV. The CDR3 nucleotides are TGTGCCAGCAGCTCAGAGGCAGCCTACGAGCAGTACGTC.